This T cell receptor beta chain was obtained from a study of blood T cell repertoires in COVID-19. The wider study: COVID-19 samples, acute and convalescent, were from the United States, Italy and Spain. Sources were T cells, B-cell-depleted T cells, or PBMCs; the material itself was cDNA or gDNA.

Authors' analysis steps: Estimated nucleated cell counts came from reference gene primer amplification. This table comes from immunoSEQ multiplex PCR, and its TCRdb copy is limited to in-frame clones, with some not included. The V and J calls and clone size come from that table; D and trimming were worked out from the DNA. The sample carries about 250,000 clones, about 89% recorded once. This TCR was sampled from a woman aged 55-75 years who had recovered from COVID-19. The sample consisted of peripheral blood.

CDR3: CASRPAGGPDTQYF. The CDR3 region has the DNA TGTGCCAGCAGACCGGCAGGGGGACCAGATACGCAGTATTTT. The chain employs TRBV7-2 and TRBJ2-3; TRBD1 agrees at 7 bases. Germline CDR1 is SGHTA and CDR2 is FQGNSA. The CDR3 is 14 residues long. V trimming: 6 bases; J trimming: 4 bases; junction bases outside the gene matches: 7.